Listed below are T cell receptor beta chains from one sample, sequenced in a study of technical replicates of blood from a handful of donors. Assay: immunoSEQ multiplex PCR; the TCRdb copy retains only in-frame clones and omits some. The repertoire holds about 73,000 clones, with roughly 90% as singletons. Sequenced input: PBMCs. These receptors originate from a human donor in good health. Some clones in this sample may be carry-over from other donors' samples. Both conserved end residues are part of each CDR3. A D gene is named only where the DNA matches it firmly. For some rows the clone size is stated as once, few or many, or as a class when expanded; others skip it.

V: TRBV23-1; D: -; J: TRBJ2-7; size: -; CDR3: CASSQSGDFSYEQYF; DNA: TGCGCCAGCAGTCAATCCGGGGACTTCTCCTACGAGCAGTACTTC
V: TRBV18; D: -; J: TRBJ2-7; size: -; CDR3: CASSPDSRGEQYF; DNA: TGTGCCAGCTCACCAGACAGCAGAGGCGAGCAGTACTTC
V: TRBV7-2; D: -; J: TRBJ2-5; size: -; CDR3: CASSPQDRSLKTQYF; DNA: TGTGCCAGCAGCCCGCAAGACAGGAGTCTGAAGACCCAGTACTTC
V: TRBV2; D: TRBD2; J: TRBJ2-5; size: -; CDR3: CASSLLGGGQETQYF; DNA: TGTGCCAGCAGTCTTCTGGGCGGGGGTCAAGAGACCCAGTACTTC
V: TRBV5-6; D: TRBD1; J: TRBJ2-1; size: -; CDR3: CASSLQGAYNEQFF; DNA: TGTGCCAGCAGCTTACAGGGGGCATACAATGAGCAGTTCTTC
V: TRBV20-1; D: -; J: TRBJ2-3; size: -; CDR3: CSAAGDTQYF; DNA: TGCAGTGCTGCCGGGGATACGCAGTATTTT
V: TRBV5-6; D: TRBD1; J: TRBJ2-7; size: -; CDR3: CASTPDRGREQYF; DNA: TGTGCCAGCACCCCCGACAGGGGGCGGGAGCAGTACTTC
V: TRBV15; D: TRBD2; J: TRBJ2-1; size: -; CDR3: CATSRGTSGSTEQFF; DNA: TGTGCCACCAGCAGAGGGACTAGCGGGAGTACTGAGCAGTTCTTC
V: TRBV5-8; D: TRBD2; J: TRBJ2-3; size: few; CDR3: CASSQGTSGRVADTQYF; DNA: TGTGCCAGCAGCCAAGGGACTAGCGGGAGGGTTGCGGATACGCAGTATTTT
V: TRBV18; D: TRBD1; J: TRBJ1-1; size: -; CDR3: CASSRTGRGNTEAFF; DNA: TGTGCCAGCTCGCGGACAGGGCGAGGGAATACTGAAGCTTTCTTT
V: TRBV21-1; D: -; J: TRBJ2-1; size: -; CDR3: CASSKISGTSGGSGDEQFF; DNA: TGTGCCAGCAGCAAGATATCTGGGACTAGCGGGGGGTCCGGAGATGAGCAGTTCTTC
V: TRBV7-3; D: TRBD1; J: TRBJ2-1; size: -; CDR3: CASSPGQAIYNEQFF; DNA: TGTGCCAGCAGCCCCGGACAGGCTATCTACAATGAGCAGTTCTTC
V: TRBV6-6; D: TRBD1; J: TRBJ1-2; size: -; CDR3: CASSYADRVGYGYTF; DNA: TGTGCCAGCAGTTACGCAGACAGGGTGGGTTATGGCTACACCTTC
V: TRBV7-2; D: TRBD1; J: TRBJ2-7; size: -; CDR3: CASSSRQGPHEQYF; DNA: TGTGCCAGCAGCAGCAGACAGGGTCCCCACGAGCAGTACTTC
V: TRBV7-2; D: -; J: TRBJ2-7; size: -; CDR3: CARPSFRGGHEQYF; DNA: TGTGCCAGGCCCTCCTTCAGGGGAGGGCACGAGCAGTACTTC
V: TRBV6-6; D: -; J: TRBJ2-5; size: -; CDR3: CASSYPGLETQYF; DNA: TGTGCCAGCAGTTACCCAGGCCTCGAGACCCAGTACTTC
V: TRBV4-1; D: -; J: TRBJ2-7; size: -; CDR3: CASSQGGSPNYEQYF; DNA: TGCGCCAGCAGCCAGGGGGGATCCCCTAACTACGAGCAGTACTTC
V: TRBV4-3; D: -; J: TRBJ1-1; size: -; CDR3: CASSQDHTVGRGTEAFF; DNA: TGCGCCAGCAGCCAAGACCATACAGTCGGGAGGGGCACTGAAGCTTTCTTT
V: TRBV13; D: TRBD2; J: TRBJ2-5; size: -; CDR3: CASSPGLAGVGEETQYF; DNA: TGTGCCAGCAGCCCGGGACTAGCGGGGGTTGGAGAAGAGACCCAGTACTTC
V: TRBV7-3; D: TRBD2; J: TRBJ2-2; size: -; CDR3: CASSLDSGGARTGELFF; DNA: TGTGCCAGCAGCTTAGATAGCGGGGGGGCTCGCACCGGGGAGCTGTTTTTT
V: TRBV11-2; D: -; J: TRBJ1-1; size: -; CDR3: CASSLVQGTEAFF; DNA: TGTGCCAGCAGCTTAGTCCAGGGCACTGAAGCTTTCTTT
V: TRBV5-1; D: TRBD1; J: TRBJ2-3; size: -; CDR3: CASSLEGARDTQYF; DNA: TGCGCCAGCAGCTTAGAGGGGGCCCGGGATACGCAGTATTTT
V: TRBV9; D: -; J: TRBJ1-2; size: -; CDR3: CASSVAGTNYGYTF; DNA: TGTGCCAGCAGCGTAGCAGGGACTAACTATGGCTACACCTTC
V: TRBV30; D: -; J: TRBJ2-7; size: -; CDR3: CAWGVGGPGEQYF; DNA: TGTGCCTGGGGCGTAGGAGGTCCCGGCGAGCAGTACTTC
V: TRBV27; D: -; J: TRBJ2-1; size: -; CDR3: CASSPQTPEAVSYNEQFF; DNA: TGTGCCAGCAGTCCCCAGACCCCGGAGGCGGTTTCCTACAATGAGCAGTTCTTC
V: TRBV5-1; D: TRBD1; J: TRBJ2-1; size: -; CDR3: CASSLVGTAYNEQFF; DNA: TGCGCCAGCAGCTTGGTGGGGACAGCGTACAATGAGCAGTTCTTC
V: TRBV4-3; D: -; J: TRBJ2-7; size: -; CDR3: CASSQVASQLYEQYF; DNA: TGCGCCAGCAGCCAAGTAGCTAGCCAGCTCTACGAGCAGTACTTC
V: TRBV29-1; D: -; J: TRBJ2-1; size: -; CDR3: CSVDRGINEQFF; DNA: TGCAGCGTAGACCGGGGAATTAATGAGCAGTTCTTC
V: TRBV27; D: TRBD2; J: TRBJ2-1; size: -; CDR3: CASSLRTGGVSNEQFF; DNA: TGTGCCAGCAGTTTACGGACGGGAGGTGTAAGCAATGAGCAGTTCTTC
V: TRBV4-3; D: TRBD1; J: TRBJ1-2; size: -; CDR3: CASRVSDRASGYTF; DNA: TGCGCCAGCAGGGTGTCGGACAGGGCAAGTGGCTACACCTTC
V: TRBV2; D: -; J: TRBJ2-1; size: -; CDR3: CASIVPGPYNEQFF; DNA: TGTGCCAGCATTGTCCCGGGTCCCTACAATGAGCAGTTCTTC
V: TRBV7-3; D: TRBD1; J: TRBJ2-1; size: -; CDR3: CASSEGQGGQFF; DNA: TGTGCCAGCAGCGAGGGACAGGGAGGACAGTTCTTC
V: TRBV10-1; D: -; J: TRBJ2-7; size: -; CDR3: CASSESGAQDEQYF; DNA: TGCGCCAGCAGTGAGTCGGGGGCGCAAGACGAGCAGTACTTC
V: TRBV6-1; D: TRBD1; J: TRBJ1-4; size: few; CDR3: CASKDRNNEKLFF; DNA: TGTGCCAGTAAGGACAGGAACAATGAAAAACTGTTTTTT
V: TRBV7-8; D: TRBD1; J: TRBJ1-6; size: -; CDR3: CASSHRPGQDNSPLHF; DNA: TGTGCCAGCAGCCACCGACCCGGACAGGATAATTCACCCCTCCACTTT
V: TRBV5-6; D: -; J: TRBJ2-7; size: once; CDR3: CASSWGGYEQYF; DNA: TGTGCCAGCAGCTGGGGAGGTTACGAGCAGTACTTC